These T cell receptor beta chains were read from a single sample in a study of technical replicates of blood from a few donors. Some clones are missing from TCRdb's copy, which holds only in-frame ones; the method was immunoSEQ multiplex PCR. The sample lists some 87,000 clones; about nine tenths were seen once. The sample was T cells isolated from PBMCs. Receptors were obtained from a human donor in good health. Both conserved end residues are part of each CDR3. The D gene is left open where the match is weak. Part of the rows lack a size; the others show once, few, many or a class for expanded clones.

j_call d_call clone_size v_call cdr3_aa cdr3_nt
TRBJ2-2 - - TRBV23-1 CASGTVTGELFF TGCGCCAGCGGTACAGTCACCGGGGAGCTGTTTTTT
TRBJ2-2 TRBD1 - TRBV4-1 CASSPIGQGNTGELFF TGCGCCAGCAGCCCTATAGGACAGGGCAACACCGGGGAGCTGTTTTTT
TRBJ2-7 - - TRBV19 CASSIGEGTYEQYF TGTGCCAGTAGTATCGGTGAGGGTACCTACGAGCAGTACTTC
TRBJ1-4 - - TRBV2 CASSDRLTNEKLFF TGTGCCAGCAGTGACCGTTTAACTAATGAAAAACTGTTTTTT
TRBJ2-1 - - TRBV5-1 CASSIMRLFSYNEQFF TGCGCCAGCAGTATCATGCGACTCTTCTCCTACAATGAGCAGTTCTTC
TRBJ1-2 - - TRBV19 CATQRRQLGDGYTF TGTGCCACTCAGCGCCGACAGCTAGGGGATGGCTACACCTTC
TRBJ2-2 - - TRBV5-1 CASSSTTSPGELFF TGCGCCAGCAGCTCCACGACTAGTCCCGGGGAGCTGTTTTTT
TRBJ2-3 - - TRBV7-9 CASSLGDRRTDTQYF TGTGCCAGCAGCTTAGGCGACAGGCGCACAGATACGCAGTATTTT
TRBJ2-3 - - TRBV27 CASSLGRSYTQYF TGTGCCAGCAGTTTGGGCAGAAGTTATACGCAGTATTTT
TRBJ2-1 TRBD2 - TRBV28 CASRILTRAGGYEQFF TGTGCCAGCAGAATTTTAACACGGGCGGGGGGGTATGAGCAGTTCTTC
TRBJ2-7 - - TRBV10-3 CASTQGVVGYEQYF TGTGCCAGTACGCAAGGGGTAGTGGGTTACGAGCAGTACTTC
TRBJ2-7 TRBD1 - TRBV30 CAWLQGAHEQYF TGTGCCTGGTTACAGGGGGCCCACGAGCAGTACTTC
TRBJ1-4 - once TRBV9 CASSVAGETNEKLFF TGTGCCAGCAGCGTAGCTGGGGAGACTAATGAAAAACTGTTTTTT
TRBJ1-5 - - TRBV30 CAWSGGYSNQPQHF TGTGCCTGGTCCGGGGGATATAGCAATCAGCCCCAGCATTTT
TRBJ2-7 TRBD2 - TRBV4-1 CASSQGGTSSYEQYF TGCGCCAGCAGCCAAGGTGGGACTAGTTCCTACGAGCAGTACTTC
TRBJ1-5 TRBD1 - TRBV4-3 CASSQDWPGQLSNQPQHF TGCGCCAGCAGCCAAGATTGGCCGGGACAGCTTAGCAATCAGCCCCAGCATTTT
TRBJ1-3 - - TRBV25-1 CASSEYTGSENTIYF TGTGCCAGCAGTGAATATACAGGGTCGGAAAACACCATATATTTT
TRBJ2-7 - - TRBV29-1 CSVGVSYEQYF TGCAGCGTTGGCGTCTCCTACGAGCAGTACTTC
TRBJ2-7 - once TRBV27 CASSFASSYEQYF TGTGCCAGCAGTTTTGCTAGTTCCTACGAGCAGTACTTC
TRBJ2-2 - - TRBV5-4 CASSSPEGRELFF TGTGCCAGCAGCTCCCCGGAGGGCCGGGAGCTGTTTTTT
TRBJ2-4 TRBD1 - TRBV28 CASSIGTGLAKNIQYF TGTGCCAGCAGTATCGGGACAGGGCTAGCCAAAAACATTCAGTACTTC
TRBJ2-3 - - TRBV13 CASSPPSTDTQYF TGTGCCAGCAGCCCCCCTAGCACAGATACGCAGTATTTT
TRBJ2-7 - - TRBV5-8 CASSLRQLSYEQYF TGTGCCAGCAGCTTGAGACAGCTCTCCTACGAGCAGTACTTC
TRBJ1-5 - - TRBV27 CASSLSLVGQPQHF TGTGCCAGCAGTTTATCCCTAGTAGGTCAGCCCCAGCATTTT
TRBJ1-5 - few TRBV6-1 CASSEYGQPQHF TGTGCCAGCAGTGAATACGGTCAGCCCCAGCATTTT
TRBJ2-2 TRBD1 - TRBV4-2 CASSQEWDREGAGELFF TGTGCCAGCAGCCAAGAATGGGACAGGGAAGGAGCCGGGGAGCTGTTTTTT
TRBJ2-7 - - TRBV5-1 CASSGRGDYEQYF TGCGCCAGCAGCGGGAGGGGGGACTACGAGCAGTACTTC
TRBJ2-7 TRBD1 - TRBV7-9 CASSGTGDGYEQYF TGTGCCAGCAGCGGGACAGGGGATGGCTACGAGCAGTACTTC
TRBJ2-7 TRBD1 - TRBV27 CASSLLGTGRYEQYF TGTGCCAGCAGTTTGTTGGGGACAGGGCGCTACGAGCAGTACTTC
TRBJ2-2 - - TRBV9 CASSVVGGSGELFF TGTGCCAGCAGCGTAGTCGGGGGAAGCGGGGAGCTGTTTTTT
TRBJ1-2 - - TRBV19 CASIPQGSSYGYTF TGTGCCAGCATCCCCCAGGGATCCTCCTATGGCTACACCTTC
TRBJ2-3 - - TRBV29-1 CSVEDSTIGDTQYF TGCAGCGTTGAGGACTCCACCATAGGAGATACGCAGTATTTT
TRBJ1-2 - - TRBV27 CASSFEGLGYGYTF TGTGCCAGCAGTTTTGAGGGTCTGGGGTATGGCTACACCTTC
TRBJ1-1 TRBD1 - TRBV9 CASCSETGVGNTEAFF TGTGCCAGCTGTTCCGAGACAGGGGTAGGGAACACTGAAGCTTTCTTT
TRBJ1-2 TRBD1 - TRBV29-1 CSVQTGGRSYGYTF TGCAGCGTTCAAACAGGGGGCCGGAGCTATGGCTACACCTTC
TRBJ2-1 TRBD2 - TRBV7-6 CASSPGTSGQQFF TGTGCCAGCAGCCCCGGGACTAGCGGTCAGCAGTTCTTC
TRBJ2-7 - - TRBV6-1 CASSVRQDSYEQYF TGTGCCAGCAGTGTTCGACAGGACTCCTACGAGCAGTACTTC
TRBJ2-1 - - TRBV19 CASRTGVGEQFF TGTGCCAGTCGGACGGGGGTCGGTGAGCAGTTCTTC
TRBJ2-1 - once TRBV15 CATGIQGSSYNEQFF TGTGCCACCGGGATTCAGGGTAGCTCCTACAATGAGCAGTTCTTC
TRBJ2-1 TRBD2 - TRBV29-1 CSALGGRTRAIGSLNEQFF TGCAGCGCCCTCGGCGGGAGGACCCGAGCCATTGGGTCCTTAAATGAGCAGTTCTTC
TRBJ2-5 - - TRBV7-8 CASSGGIGGTQYF TGTGCCAGCAGTGGGGGGATTGGGGGGACCCAGTACTTC
TRBJ2-7 TRBD2 - TRBV27 CASSLLAGTYEQYF TGTGCCAGCAGTTTACTAGCGGGGACTTACGAGCAGTACTTC
TRBJ2-7 - - TRBV11-2 CASSLGGYGTLNEQYF TGTGCCAGCAGCTTAGGTGGGTACGGGACTCTGAATGAGCAGTACTTC
TRBJ1-4 - - TRBV19 CASRPSGSHNEKLFF TGTGCCAGTAGACCTTCAGGGTCGCATAATGAAAAACTGTTTTTT
TRBJ2-1 - - TRBV7-7 CASSLEARLGSEQFF TGTGCCAGCAGCTTAGAGGCCAGGTTGGGTAGTGAGCAGTTCTTC
TRBJ1-2 TRBD1 - TRBV4-2 CASSQGTGMLEYGYTF TGTGCCAGCAGCCAAGGGACAGGGATGTTAGAATATGGCTACACCTTC
TRBJ1-1 - once TRBV6-1 CASRKTGNTEAFF TGTGCCAGCAGGAAAACAGGGAACACTGAAGCTTTCTTT
TRBJ2-7 - - TRBV11-2 CASSFGGTLNEQYF TGTGCCAGCAGCTTCGGGGGAACTCTTAACGAGCAGTACTTC
TRBJ2-1 TRBD2 - TRBV5-6 CASSSLGAGGPHEQFF TGTGCCAGCAGCTCCCTGGGGGCGGGAGGGCCCCATGAGCAGTTCTTC
TRBJ2-1 TRBD2 - TRBV6-1 CASSAGLAGGRASYNEQFF TGTGCCAGCAGTGCGGGACTAGCGGGAGGACGGGCATCCTACAATGAGCAGTTCTTC
TRBJ1-2 - - TRBV27 CASRAPGFYGYTF TGTGCCAGCAGGGCCCCGGGGTTCTATGGCTACACCTTC
TRBJ2-2 - - TRBV29-1 CSVRGLNTGELFF TGCAGCGTTAGAGGACTGAACACCGGGGAGCTGTTTTTT
TRBJ2-2 TRBD2 - TRBV5-1 CASSLVSGRDTGELFF TGCGCCAGCAGCTTGGTTAGCGGGAGGGACACCGGGGAGCTGTTTTTT